The source of this TCR beta chain is a study of cytomegalovirus exposure and HLA in healthy donors. 60 Vbeta and 13 Jbeta primers were used in PCR. Method: immunoSEQ multiplex PCR; TCRdb's copy keeps in-frame clones and lacks some. In the table there are more than 80,000 clones, 60% to 75% of which are singletons. Of note for this clone: Its antigen is unidentified.

Whole-study findings and limits: Association of a missense DCLRE1C variant with TCR beta V- and J-gene trimming was reported in a later analysis. According to the study, around 160 TCR beta chains were cytomegalovirus-associated.

Trimming removed 6 bases from V and 0 bases from J; junction bases left unmatched: 8. The germline V gene encodes CDR1 MDHEN and CDR2 SYDVKM. The CDR3 contains 15 residues. The rearrangement joins TRBV28 to TRBJ2-7, with 7 bases fitting TRBD2. This sequence was found in a female donor in good health and CMV-seropositive. Specimen: PBMCs. CDR3 protein: CASSLLSGVSYEQYF. DNA of the CDR3: TGTGCCAGCAGCCTCTTAAGCGGGGTCTCCTACGAGCAGTACTTC.